Presented here are 6 T cell receptor beta chains from one specimen sequenced in a study of monozygotic twins with inflammatory bowel disease. TCRdb derives one entry per CDR3 protein from the 5' RACE reads, leaving out DNA. This sample contains more than 120,000 distinct CDR3 sequences. Sequenced sample: blood. These receptor sequences come from a human donor with ulcerative colitis or Crohn's disease, or a healthy co-twin of an affected twin (not recorded which).

The chain links TRBV5-1 to TRBJ2-1; TCRdb's D call of TRBD2 is untestable without DNA. The CDR3 has 16 residues. The germline V gene encodes CDR1 SGHRS and CDR2 YFSETQ. CDR3: CASSLGAGGFYNEQFF.

The CDR3: CSAFWTSTQETQYF. The chain is built from TRBV20-1 and TRBJ2-5; TCRdb gives TRBD2 as the D gene, but with no DNA this cannot be confirmed. The germline gives CDR1 DFQATT, CDR2 SNEGSKA (reference sequence). The CDR3 totals 14 residues.

The chain recombines TRBV29-1 with TRBJ2-3; without DNA, the TCRdb call of TRBD1 cannot be checked. Per the germline V gene, CDR1 is SQVTM and CDR2 is ANQGSEA. This CDR3 spans 14 amino acids. The CDR3 protein is CSVVKGTRTDTQYF.

V usage is TRBV6-2 or TRBV6-3 and J usage is TRBJ2-1; TCRdb selects TRBD1, and the lack of DNA leaves this call unchecked. CDR1 is MNHEY and CDR2 is SVGEGT in the germline V gene. CDR3 length equals 18 residues. The CDR3 reads CASSKATGQGRSYNEQFF.

The rearrangement links TRBV5-1 to TRBJ1-5. This CDR3 is built from 13 residues. Germline V gene lookup returns CDR1 SGHRS and CDR2 YFSETQ. CDR3 residues: CASSYSTNQPQHF.

This chain links TRBV7-2 with TRBJ1-1; TCRdb outputs TRBD1, but without DNA this stays unchecked. The CDR3 length is 13 residues. Germline loops: CDR1 SGHTA, CDR2 FQGNSA. The chain's CDR3 is CASSKPGQGKAFF.